This T cell receptor beta chain was sequenced in a study of T cell responses to AZD1222 COVID-19 vaccine. General study results and limits: With dominance at 160-218 and 743-854, vaccine-associated CD4 TCRs spanned spike. Sampling captured repertoires only after the peak T cell response.

Here immunoSEQ multiplex PCR was the method, and the copy in TCRdb shows in-frame clones only, minus some. The sample table includes under 150,000 clones. As regards this clone: Its antigen is still unknown.

Trimming took 6 bases from V and 0 from J, leaving 9 bases between them. There are 14 residues in the CDR3. From germline, CDR1 is MNHEY and CDR2 SVGAGI. Material for sequencing was peripheral blood. The V and J genes are TRBV6-5 and TRBJ1-5; D is uncertain. The receptor was isolated from an adult in good health. CDR3 sequence: CASSPANSNQPQHF. The CDR3 DNA is TGTGCCAGCAGCCCGGCGAATAGCAATCAGCCCCAGCATTTT.